This entry lists 18 T cell receptor beta chains sequenced from one sample in a study of monozygotic twins with inflammatory bowel disease. Following a re-call of the 5' RACE reads, TCRdb has one entry per CDR3 protein and lacks DNA. The ten most abundant clones cover roughly 12% of a sample with 110,000 or so distinct CDR3 sequences. The sample comprised blood. Every receptor here comes from a human donor with ulcerative colitis or Crohn's disease, or a healthy co-twin of an affected twin (not recorded which).

V is TRBV28 and J is TRBJ2-7; TCRdb reports TRBD2, a call that lacks DNA to check it against. The CDR3 totals 15 residues. Germline lookup yields CDR1 MDHEN and CDR2 SYDVKM. The CDR3 loop is CASRPGLAGASEQYF.

V is TRBV5-1 and J is TRBJ1-2; absent DNA, TCRdb's TRBD1 call cannot be checked. CDR1 and CDR2 from the germline V gene are SGHRS and YFSETQ. This CDR3 has 14 residues. The CDR3 here is CASSFGQGFDGYTF.

The chain carries TRBV21-1 and TRBJ2-1; the D call of TRBD1 rests on TCRdb alone, since no DNA is present to check it. TRBV21-1 is shown as a pseudogene. This CDR3 is 15 amino acids long. The CDR3 reads CASSKVTDLRGEQFF.

This rearrangement joins TRBV20-1 to TRBJ2-2; TCRdb proposes TRBD1, but this gene call is untestable without DNA. Germline CDR1 and CDR2: DFQATT and SNEGSKA (reference sequence). There are 13 residues in the CDR3. The CDR3 is CSARQGADGELFF.

V and J are TRBV5-4 and TRBJ2-3; TCRdb outputs TRBD1, but without DNA this stays unchecked. This CDR3 comprises 20 residues. The germline gives CDR1 SGHNT, CDR2 YYREEE (reference sequence). This CDR3 reads CASSFLLVAARRASTDTQYF.

The V call is TRBV6-1, the J call TRBJ2-2; the TCRdb D gene call, TRBD2, has no DNA to confirm it. CDR1 MNHNS and CDR2 SASEGT come from the germline V gene. The CDR3 is 15 amino acids. The CDR3 sequence: CASRSGTMNTGELFF.

J is TRBJ2-2 and V is TRBV7-3; TCRdb returns TRBD1, unconfirmable since there is no DNA. Germline values: CDR1 SGHTA, CDR2 FQGTGA. The CDR3 extends over 16 amino acids. The chain's CDR3 is CASSLGGGENTGELFF. The variable domain in full, with the rest retrieved from reference TRBV7-3 and TRBJ2-2, is GAGVSQTPSNKVTEKGKYVELRCDPISGHTALYWYRQSLGQGPEFLIYFQGTGAADDSGLPNDRFFAVRPEGSVSTLKIQRTERGDSAVYLCASSLGGGENTGELFFGEGSRLTVL.

J is TRBJ2-4 and V is TRBV5-4. Germline loops: CDR1 SGHNT, CDR2 YYREEE (reference sequence). This CDR3 contains 15 residues. The CDR3 protein is CASSLMGIAKNIQYF.

This chain connects TRBV25-1 to TRBJ2-7; TCRdb's D call, TRBD2, is unchecked because there is no DNA. The CDR3 length is 13 residues. The germline V gene encodes CDR1 MGHDK and CDR2 SYGVNS. The CDR3 reads CATQRDFSYEQYF.

CDR3 region: CASSLVRGAYEQYF. The J gene is TRBJ2-7, the V gene TRBV7-2. This CDR3 comprises 14 residues. The germline CDR1 and CDR2 sequences are SGHTA and FQGNSA.

The CDR3 is CASSPAGQGRETQYF. The chain couples TRBV28 to TRBJ2-5; TCRdb lists TRBD1, though no DNA is available to test this call. The germline V gene encodes CDR1 MDHEN and CDR2 SYDVKM. This CDR3 has 15 amino acids. Looking up the rest from reference TRBV28 and TRBJ2-5 gives the full variable domain: DVKVTQSSRYLVKRTGEKVFLECVQDMDHENMFWYRQDPGLGLRLIYFSYDVKMKEKGDIPEGYSVSREKKERFSLILESASTNQTSMYLCASSPAGQGRETQYFGPGTRLLVL.

The chain carries TRBV4-2 and TRBJ1-3; checking the TCRdb D call of TRBD1 is not possible without DNA. Germline V gives CDR1 LGHNA, CDR2 YNFKEQ. The CDR3 has 21 amino acids. The CDR3 protein is CASSTPGAGSSQPRTGNTIYF.

V is TRBV15 and J is TRBJ2-7; the TCRdb call, TRBD2, lacks DNA for checking. Germline V gene data show CDR1 as LNHNV and CDR2 as YYDKDF (reference sequence). The CDR3 runs 17 residues. Here the CDR3 reads CATSRDRVSGGSYEQYF.

The chain is built from TRBV7-9 and TRBJ2-1; TCRdb's D call, TRBD1, is unchecked because there is no DNA. Germline loops: CDR1 SEHNR, CDR2 FQNEAQ (reference sequence). The CDR3 runs to 13 residues. CDR3 sequence: CASSLGGPNEQFF.

The chain employs TRBV5-1 and TRBJ1-6; the TCRdb call, TRBD1, lacks DNA for checking. From germline, CDR1 is SGHRS and CDR2 YFSETQ. The CDR3 spans 16 residues. CDR3 in amino acids: CASSLEADSQNSPLHF.

This sequence joins TRBV5-1 and TRBJ1-5. From germline, CDR1 is SGHRS and CDR2 YFSETQ. The CDR3 totals 14 residues. CDR3 region: CASSLGQGSTPQHF.

The V call is TRBV2, the J call TRBJ1-1; TCRdb's D call, TRBD1, is unchecked because there is no DNA. Germline CDR1 reads SNHLY; CDR2 reads FYNNEI. The CDR3 contains 14 residues. CDR3 loop: CASSLGQIDTEAFF. The complete variable domain, with remaining parts taken from reference TRBV2 and TRBJ1-1, reads EPEVTQTPSHQVTQMGQEVILRCVPISNHLYFYWYRQILGQKVEFLVSFYNNEISEKSEIFDDQFSVERPDGSNFTLKIRSTKLEDSAMYFCASSLGQIDTEAFFGQGTRLTVV.

This chain uses TRBV6-5 with TRBJ1-1; the D call of TRBD1 rests on TCRdb alone, since no DNA is present to check it. Germline V gene lookup returns CDR1 MNHEY and CDR2 SVGAGI. The CDR3 covers 13 residues. The CDR3 protein is CASRVGGRSEAFF.